This TCR beta chain appears in the sequencing data of a study of cytomegalovirus exposure and HLA in healthy donors (TCRdb year 2017). As for the study more broadly: According to a later analysis, one platform produced both the roughly 110 validation repertoires and the 720 or so repertoires of the first cohort. The study aimed to test whether signatures of past pathogen exposure could be identified by cataloging public T cell receptors. Besides the first cohort of around 700 subjects, a separate validation cohort made up of about 120 different subjects was used. High-throughput TCR immunosequencing, statistical association of individual TCRs with disease status, and machine learning were combined to predict cytomegalovirus infection status. Paper-wide results and their limitations: In a later analysis, TCRs clustered in the first cohort were found to also tend to co-occur in the 130 or so validation repertoires, with 90% to 95% of cluster scores above 0. The study listed 170 or so TCR beta chains as associated with cytomegalovirus. The classifier was reported to diagnose cytomegalovirus status with high specificity and sensitivity in both the original cohort and the validation cohort. In vitro tests confirmed that a few of the cytomegalovirus-associated TCR beta chains recognize cytomegalovirus antigens. The authors suggested that the approach could potentially be extended to other disease states and immunological phenotypes. Across donors, most TCR sequences were observed very rarely, whereas some public TCRs were present in many individuals. All 120 or so repertoires were used to score co-occurrence in the validation cohort in a later analysis, because that analysis had no HLA typing for the cohort.

The receptor library was made with the immunoSEQ multiplex PCR assay. In the original analysis: A statistical classification framework was developed to diagnose cytomegalovirus status using the catalog of TCR beta chain sequences. TCRdb carries this immuneACCESS record with in-frame sequences only. Its versions omit some clonotypes, under half of them owing to an unresolved V gene in the studies checked, with the rest unexplained. V, J and clone size were drawn from that table, and D and trimming were deduced from the DNA. The sample table holds roughly 130,000 clones, of which about 90% were seen once. Roughly 1.4% of the sample is held by the ten biggest clonotypes. The germline V gene (reference sequence) specifies MNHNY as CDR1 and SVGAGI as CDR2. The CDR3 runs 15 residues from the cysteine to the phenylalanine. CDR3 DNA is the only sequence kept; it has 45 bases, read in frame from the first base. V trim: 7 bases; J trim: 8 bases; unmatched bases: 12.

In the case of this clone: Its antigen is not yet known. Base-call qualities are not available, and no considerably larger clone is one nucleotide away.

Donors formed part of the validation cohort, which comprised approximately 130 subjects and was distinct from the first cohort of some 700 subjects. Sequenced input: PBMCs. The rearranged segments are TRBV6-6 and TRBJ2-1; 9 bases in the junction line up with TRBD1. The sequence derives from a man aged 30-40 years in good health and CMV-seronegative. CDR3 sequence: CASISKGQGADEQFF. At the DNA level, the sequence is TGTGCCAGCATAAGTAAGGGACAGGGTGCGGATGAGCAGTTCTTC.